This entry lists 24 T cell receptor beta chains sequenced from one sample in a study of shared clonotypes between healthy human individuals. TCRdb's table, derived via immunoSEQ multiplex PCR, lists solely in-frame clones and lacks some. The sample contains hundreds of thousands of clones, 72% of which appear only once. The source material was memory CD4+ T cells sorted from blood. The subset is: CD45RA-negative fraction. The source of these receptors is a woman aged 25-40 years in good health.

This sequence joins TRBV27 and TRBJ2-3, with 8 bases that match TRBD1. This CDR3 has 16 amino acids. V trimming: 5 bases; J trimming: 1 base; junction bases outside the gene matches: 8. The germline gives CDR1 MNHEY, CDR2 SMNVEV (reference sequence). The CDR3 protein is CASSPFDRGGTDTQYF. CDR3 nucleotides: TGTGCCAGCAGTCCATTCGACAGGGGAGGCACAGATACGCAGTATTTT.

The gene calls are TRBV11-2 and TRBJ2-1; 8 nucleotides line up with TRBD1. V lost 4 bases to trimming and J lost 4 bases; unmatched junction nucleotides: 12. This CDR3 region has 17 residues. Germline V CDR1 and CDR2: SGHAT, FQNNGV. Here the CDR3 reads CASSSLDRGQRYNEQFF. Written as DNA, the CDR3 is TGTGCCAGCAGCTCCCTCGACAGGGGCCAAAGATACAATGAGCAGTTCTTC.

The chain joins TRBV29-1 to TRBJ2-2; 8 bases align to TRBD2. This CDR3 is built from 13 residues. The V gene's germline CDR1 is SQVTM and CDR2 ANQGSEA. V lost 3 bases to trimming and J lost 5 bases; unmatched junction nucleotides: 2. CDR3 sequence reads: CSVDKRGTGELFF. In DNA, the CDR3 is TGCAGCGTTGACAAGCGGGGGACCGGGGAGCTGTTTTTT.

The chain has TRBV2 and TRBJ2-5; perhaps D is TRBD1 or TRBD2 (5 bases each). V lost 3 bases and J 2 bases, leaving 16 bases between the germline ends. The CDR3 sequence is 16 residues long. Germline values: CDR1 SNHLY, CDR2 FYNNEI. The CDR3, as DNA: TGTGCCAGCAGTGAGAGGGTTGGGGCGCAACAAGAGACCCAGTACTTC. Encoded protein: CASSERVGAQQETQYF.

The chain links TRBV25-1 to TRBJ1-4, with D possibly TRBD1 on 5 matching bases. The CDR3 covers 17 residues. V was cut by 6 bases and J by 0 bases, with 17 bases left in between. Germline assignment: CDR1 MGHDK and CDR2 SYGVNS. This CDR3 is CASRATGEIATNEKLFF. The CDR3, as DNA: TGTGCCAGCAGAGCCACAGGAGAGATTGCAACTAATGAAAAACTGTTTTTT.

This clone was found a few times. The chain has TRBV25-1 and TRBJ1-5; D possibly corresponds to TRBD1 (6 bases). This CDR3 comprises 14 residues. CDR1 is MGHDK and CDR2 is SYGVNS in the germline V gene. The germline V and J ends were trimmed by 6 bases and 7 bases, with 16 bases remaining between them. CDR3 amino acids: CASSAGGGRQPQHF. For the CDR3, the DNA is TGTGCCAGCAGCGCCGGGGGCGGGAGGCAGCCCCAGCATTTT. Drawing the rest from reference TRBV25-1 and TRBJ1-5, the complete variable domain is EADIYQTPRYLVIGTGKKITLECSQTMGHDKMYWYQQDPGMELHLIHYSYGVNSTEKGDLSSESTVSRIRTEHFPLTLESARPSHTSQYLCASSAGGGRQPQHFGDGTRLSIL.

The rearrangement links TRBV5-1 to TRBJ2-5; 16 bases match TRBD2. The length of the CDR3 is 18 residues. After removal of 3 bases from V and 7 bases from J, the junction contained 12 bases not matched to a gene. Per the germline V gene, CDR1 is SGHRS and CDR2 is YFSETQ. CDR3 sequence: CASSSNSGLAGGDGTQYF. CDR3 in DNA: TGCGCCAGCAGCTCCAACTCGGGACTAGCGGGAGGGGATGGGACCCAGTACTTC.

The gene calls are TRBV28 and TRBJ2-5, with D perhaps matching TRBD2 (6 bases). The CDR3 loop spans 13 amino acids. Germline lookup yields CDR1 MDHEN and CDR2 SYDVKM. Trimming cost V 6 bases and J 1 base, with 9 bases left between them. The CDR3 loop reads CASRTGSQETQYF. The CDR3 bases are TGTGCCAGCAGGACCGGGAGCCAAGAGACCCAGTACTTC.

The V and J genes are TRBV6-4 and TRBJ2-4; 8 bases line up with TRBD2. Trimming took 2 bases from V and 0 from J; bases not matched to a gene: 3. The CDR3 length is 16 residues. CDR1 is MRHNA, CDR2 SNTAGT, per germline. The CDR3 bases are TGTGCCAGCAGTGACCTAGCGGGCCTAGCCAAAAACATTCAGTACTTC. Its translation is CASSDLAGLAKNIQYF.

The rearrangement joins TRBV5-4 to TRBJ2-1, with 7 bases lining up with TRBD1. The CDR3 has 16 residues. V shed 2 bases, J shed 2 bases, and the junction held 7 bases outside the gene matches. CDR1 is SGHNT and CDR2 is YYREEE in the germline V gene (reference sequence). The CDR3 DNA reads as TGTGCCAGCAGCTTCGACGTAGGGGGCGCCTACAATGAGCAGTTCTTC. Translating gives CASSFDVGGAYNEQFF.

The rearrangement joins TRBV28 to TRBJ2-1; D is uncertain. Per the germline V gene, CDR1 is MDHEN and CDR2 is SYDVKM. Trimming left V 2 bases short and J 4 bases short, with 9 bases between. The CDR3 has 14 amino acids. The CDR3 DNA follows: TGTGCCAGCAGTTTAGAACTACCTTACAATGAGCAGTTCTTC. Translation gives CASSLELPYNEQFF.

This chain uses TRBV4-1 with TRBJ1-4; tentatively, D is TRBD1 (5 bases). CDR1 and CDR2 from the germline V gene are MGHRA and YSYEKL. The germline V and J ends were trimmed by 4 bases and 3 bases, with 12 bases remaining between them. The CDR3 length is 15 residues. The CDR3 here is CASSRTGNSNEKLFF. The CDR3 DNA sequence: TGCGCCAGCAGCCGTACAGGAAACTCTAATGAAAAACTGTTTTTT.

A single count supports this clone. The gene calls are TRBV4-1 and TRBJ2-7; the D gene is possibly TRBD2 (6 bases). With 1 base removed from V and 7 bases from J, the gap between germline ends came to 17 bases. The CDR3 loop spans 15 amino acids. Germline V gene sequence: CDR1 MGHRA, CDR2 YSYEKL. The CDR3 sequence: CASSQASGTAGEQYF. CDR3 sequence (DNA): TGCGCCAGCAGCCAAGCTTCCGGGACTGCAGGGGAGCAGTACTTC.

The rearrangement uses TRBV27 and TRBJ2-1, with D maybe TRBD2 (5 bases). V was cut by 2 bases and J by 8 bases, with 7 bases left in between. The CDR3 covers 12 residues. Germline V CDR1 and CDR2: MNHEY, SMNVEV (reference sequence). CDR3 loop: CASSLRGDEQFF. The CDR3 nucleotides are TGTGCCAGCAGTTTACGGGGAGATGAGCAGTTCTTC.

This clone appeared many times. The chain joins TRBV27 to TRBJ2-2; D is unresolved. V lost 0 bases and J lost 4, with 3 bases in between. The CDR3 is 13 residues long. Germline CDR1 is MNHEY and CDR2 is SMNVEV (reference sequence). The CDR3 sequence: CASSLSTTGELFF. The CDR3 region has the DNA TGTGCCAGCAGTTTATCAACCACCGGGGAGCTGTTTTTT.

V and J are TRBV30 and TRBJ2-7; D is undetermined. CDR3 length: 12 residues. Germline assignment: CDR1 GTSNPN and CDR2 SVGIG (reference sequence). V was clipped by 5 bases and J by 0 bases, with 8 bases between them. The CDR3 reads CAWSRSSYEQYF. DNA for the CDR3: TGTGCCTGGTCACGGAGCTCCTACGAGCAGTACTTC.

The chain carries TRBV25-1 and TRBJ2-7; D is ambiguous. Looked up from germline, CDR1 is MGHDK and CDR2 is SYGVNS. CDR3 length: 14 residues. V lost 6 bases, J lost 1 base, and 13 bases lay in between. CDR3 region: CASSDELVSYEQYF. The CDR3 DNA reads TGTGCCAGCAGCGATGAATTAGTATCCTACGAGCAGTACTTC.

This chain links TRBV19 with TRBJ2-5; a possible D gene is TRBD1 (5 bases). The CDR3 runs 13 residues. CDR1 and CDR2 (germline): LNHDA, SQIVND (reference sequence). The ends were cut back, 6 bases at V and 3 bases at J, with 11 bases in the middle. DNA of the CDR3: TGTGCCAGTAGGATCCTAGGGGAAGAGACCCAGTACTTC. As protein: CASRILGEETQYF.

In this sample, this clone turned up once. V gene TRBV1 combines with J gene TRBJ2-7; TRBD2, the table's D call, was not compared with the DNA. TRBV1 is a pseudogene segment. The CDR3 has 17 amino acids. The CDR3: CTSSQLAGISRPYEQYF. DNA for the CDR3: TGCACCAGCAGCCAACTAGCGGGTATTTCACGACCATACGAGCAGTACTTC.

The rearrangement joins TRBV5-1 to TRBJ1-2; possible D gene TRBD1, 6 bases. Trimming shortened V by 5 bases and J by 8 bases, and 13 bases separated the two germline ends. CDR3 length equals 12 residues. Germline CDR1 reads SGHRS; CDR2 reads YFSETQ. The CDR3 DNA reads TGCGCCAGCAGACAGGGTCAAGGGGGCTACACCTTC. Translating gives CASRQGQGGYTF.

On this clone itself: Additional DNA sequences in this sample encode the identical CDR3. The chain links TRBV5-4 to TRBJ2-5; D gene ambiguous. CDR1 and CDR2 from the germline V gene are SGHNT and YYREEE (reference sequence). V was clipped by 3 bases and J by 2 bases, with 2 bases between them. The CDR3 is 11 amino acids. CDR3 sequence reads: CASSSQETQYF. As DNA, the CDR3 is TGTGCCAGCAGCTCACAAGAGACCCAGTACTTC.

V and J are TRBV7-3 and TRBJ2-5; TRBD2 matches at 8 bases. In germline, CDR1 is SGHTA, CDR2 FQGTGA. The CDR3 runs to 19 residues. J lost 2 bases, V lost 6 bases, and 20 bases had no gene match. The CDR3 here is CASSSKPPLGAGEQETQYF. In DNA form, the CDR3 reads TGTGCCAGCAGTTCAAAACCCCCGCTTGGAGCGGGAGAGCAAGAGACCCAGTACTTC. Full variable domain (outside the CDR3, taken from reference TRBV7-3 and TRBJ2-5): GAGVSQTPSNKVTEKGKYVELRCDPISGHTALYWYRQSLGQGPEFLIYFQGTGAADDSGLPNDRFFAVRPEGSVSTLKIQRTERGDSAVYLCASSSKPPLGAGEQETQYFGPGTRLLVL.

This chain's CDR3 is CASSQQLAGGLELDEQFF. DNA for the CDR3: TGCGCCAGCAGCCAACAACTAGCGGGAGGCCTAGAGTTGGATGAGCAGTTCTTC. This sequence joins TRBV4-1 and TRBJ2-1; 12 bases align to TRBD2. The CDR3 is made up of 18 amino acids. J was trimmed by 8 bases and V by 2 bases; bases with no gene match: 13. Germline CDR1 and CDR2: MGHRA and YSYEKL.

J is TRBJ2-1 and V is TRBV7-2; perhaps TRBD1 as D (5 bases). Germline CDR1 and CDR2: SGHTA and FQGNSA. The CDR3 has 13 residues. Trimming left V 4 bases short and J 6 bases short, with 10 bases between. The DNA for the CDR3 is TGTGCCAGCAGCTGGGGCCTTAGCAATGAGCAGTTCTTC. Residues: CASSWGLSNEQFF. The whole variable domain, filled in from reference TRBV7-2 and TRBJ2-1, reads GAGVSQSPSNKVTEKGKDVELRCDPISGHTALYWYRQSLGQGLEFLIYFQGNSAPDKSGLPSDRFSAERTGGSVSTLTIQRTQQEDSAVYLCASSWGLSNEQFFGPGTRLTVL.